A selection of T cell receptor beta chains follows, all from one sample in a study of CD8 T cells in ankylosing spondylitis. One entry per CDR3 protein results from TCRdb running MiXCR on the 5' RACE reads. The sample consists of just under 550,000 distinct CDR3 sequences, more than 9.5% of them appearing once. The material sequenced was blood, either unsorted or a sorted T cell fraction (not recorded which). Receptor source: a male donor with ankylosing spondylitis. The CDR3 runs from the conserved cysteine through the conserved F or W. Each record gives: clone size, V gene, D gene, J gene, CDR3 DNA, CDR3 protein. A D gene is named only where the DNA matches it firmly. Clone size is not always given. Where it is, it says once, few, many or a class for expanded clones.

few	TRBV4-2	NA	TRBJ2-3	TGTGCCAGCAGCCCCGGGACTCTTCTCACAGATACGCAGTATTTT	CASSPGTLLTDTQYF
NA	TRBV12-3/TRBV12-4	TRBD1	TRBJ1-1	TGTGCCAGCAGTCCTGGACAGGCGAAACACACTGAAGCTTTCTTT	CASSPGQAKHTEAFF
NA	TRBV11-3	NA	TRBJ2-4	TGTGCCAGCAGCCTTCCTGCCGCGGACATTCAGTACTTC	CASSLPAADIQYF
many	TRBV27	NA	TRBJ2-1	TGTGCCAGCAGCACCTCGGTGACCGAATGGGAGCAGTTCTTC	CASSTSVTEWEQFF
many	TRBV27	NA	TRBJ2-2	TGTGCCAGCAGTTTATTGGGGCAAACAAAGAACACCGGGGAGCTGTTTTTT	CASSLLGQTKNTGELFF
NA	TRBV11-2	TRBD1	TRBJ1-1	TGTGCCAGCAGCCCCTCCGGACAGGGGGATGTTCGGCGGGCTTTCTTT	CASSPSGQGDVRRAFF
few	TRBV6-4	NA	TRBJ1-2	TGTGCCAATGGGGGGTGGGGACACAACTATGGCTACACCTTC	CANGGWGHNYGYTF
many	TRBV29-1	NA	TRBJ2-1	TGCAGCGTTGGGGCCATTGGGTTCTTTAGTGAGCAGTTCTTC	CSVGAIGFFSEQFF
few	TRBV20-1	TRBD2	TRBJ2-7	TGCAGTGCCGGCCTAGCGGGCATCGCCTACGAGCAGTACTTC	CSAGLAGIAYEQYF
NA	TRBV7-9	TRBD1	TRBJ2-7	TGTGCCAGTAACCCCGGGACAGGCTCCTACGAGCAGTACTTC	CASNPGTGSYEQYF
few	TRBV28	NA	TRBJ1-1	TGTGCCAGCACCCGAGGGGGGGCTTACACTGAAGCTTTCTTT	CASTRGGAYTEAFF
NA	TRBV6-1	TRBD2	TRBJ2-5	TGTGCCAGCAGTGAAACGGGAGGGAGACAAGAGACCCAGTACTTC	CASSETGGRQETQYF
many	TRBV7-2	TRBD2	TRBJ2-5	TGTGCCAGCTACGGGAGGGGTAGTGAGACCCAGTACTTC	CASYGRGSETQYF
few	TRBV6-2/TRBV6-3	TRBD1	TRBJ2-3	TGTGCCAGCAGACTTCCCGAGACAGGGGGACCAGATACGCAGTATTTT	CASRLPETGGPDTQYF
few	TRBV7-2	NA	TRBJ2-3	TGTGCCAGCAGCTTACAGTCCAGGGATACGCAGTATTTT	CASSLQSRDTQYF